In its sample, the clone carrying this T cell receptor beta chain was seen a few times. Enrolment of Seattle patients took place during active infection, and they were followed longitudinally. The record originates from a study of blood T cell repertoires in COVID-19. Study context: Sources were T cells, B-cell-depleted T cells, or PBMCs; the material itself was cDNA or gDNA.

TCRdb's copy holds only in-frame clones and misses some; the assay was immunoSEQ multiplex PCR. Of 300,000 to 400,000 clones listed, approximately 90% are singletons. Germline lookup yields CDR1 MNHEY and CDR2 SMNVEV (reference sequence). V dropped 6 bases and J dropped 6 bases, with 14 bases sitting between them. The CDR3 extends over 13 amino acids. The chain joins TRBV27 to TRBJ1-1, with D hard to call. Material: peripheral blood. This receptor was obtained from a man aged 30 to 39 with COVID-19, enrolled during active disease. The CDR3 DNA reads as TGTGCCAGCAGGGGGAGTGAGTTCGCTGAAGCTTTCTTT. Translated, it gives CASRGSEFAEAFF.